The clone carrying this T cell receptor beta chain was seen at least ten times. Its matching antigen is unknown. This entry comes from a study of CD8 T cells in ankylosing spondylitis. Germline-derived CDR1 and CDR2 are DFQATT and SNEGSKA (reference sequence). Trimming stripped 0 bases from V and 4 bases from J, with 19 bases between. This CDR3 has 17 amino acids. One entry per CDR3 protein results from TCRdb running MiXCR on the 5' RACE reads. The sample has about 220,000 distinct CDR3 sequences, 5.5% to 7.5% seen once. Study observations and caveats: Seemingly distinctive of ankylosing spondylitis blood was a TCR beta motif formed by eight highly homologous variants.

This chain joins TRBV20-1 and TRBJ2-1, with a tentative D call TRBD2 (6 bases). The source of this sequence is a male donor with ankylosing spondylitis. Sequenced input: blood, either unsorted or a sorted T cell fraction (not recorded which). The CDR3 region is CSARDPFSGASYNEQFF. DNA for the CDR3: TGCAGTGCTAGAGATCCGTTTTCGGGAGCTAGTTACAATGAGCAGTTCTTC.